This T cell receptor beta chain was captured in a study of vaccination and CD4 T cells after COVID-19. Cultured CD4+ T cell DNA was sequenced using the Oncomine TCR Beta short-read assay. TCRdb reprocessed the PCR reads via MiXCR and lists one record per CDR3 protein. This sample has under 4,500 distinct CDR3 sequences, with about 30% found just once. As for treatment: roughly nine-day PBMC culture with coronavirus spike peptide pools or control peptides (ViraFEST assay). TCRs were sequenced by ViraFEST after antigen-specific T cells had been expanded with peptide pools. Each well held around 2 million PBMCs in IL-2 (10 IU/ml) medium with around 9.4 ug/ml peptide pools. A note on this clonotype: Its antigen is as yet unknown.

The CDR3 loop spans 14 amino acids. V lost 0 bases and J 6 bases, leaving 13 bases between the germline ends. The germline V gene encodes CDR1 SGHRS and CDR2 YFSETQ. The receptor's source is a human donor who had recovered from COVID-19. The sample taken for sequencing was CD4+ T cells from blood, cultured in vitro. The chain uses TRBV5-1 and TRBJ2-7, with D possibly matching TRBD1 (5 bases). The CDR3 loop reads CASSLVGRETEQYF. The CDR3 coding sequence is TGCGCCAGCAGCTTGGTTGGCAGGGAAACCGAGCAGTACTTC.